Listed below are T cell receptor beta chains from one sample, sequenced in a study of T cell responses to AZD1222 COVID-19 vaccine. Method: immunoSEQ multiplex PCR; TCRdb's copy keeps in-frame clones and lacks some. The table has approximately 26,000 clones, about nine tenths seen once. The sequenced sample was peripheral blood, obtained on day 0 of AZD1222 vaccination. All receptors derive from an adult in good health. CDR3s include the opening cysteine and the closing phenylalanine or tryptophan. Fields, in order: CDR3 protein, V gene, clone size, J gene. Clone size is given for some rows only: seen once, a few or many times, or a class if the clone is expanded.

CDR3 protein: CASSAGTGRTYEQYF; V gene: TRBV19; clone size: -; J gene: TRBJ2-7
CDR3 protein: CASSLDGITGNTIYF; V gene: TRBV5-1; clone size: -; J gene: TRBJ1-3
CDR3 protein: CASSIGTSIAGEKLFF; V gene: TRBV19; clone size: -; J gene: TRBJ1-4
CDR3 protein: CASSLGTDTQYF; V gene: TRBV28; clone size: -; J gene: TRBJ2-3
CDR3 protein: CASSLDSRNTEAFF; V gene: TRBV5-4; clone size: -; J gene: TRBJ1-1
CDR3 protein: CASRTGVYDTEAFF; V gene: TRBV19; clone size: -; J gene: TRBJ1-1
CDR3 protein: CASSFGTGELGQPQHF; V gene: TRBV5-4; clone size: -; J gene: TRBJ1-5
CDR3 protein: CASSRFNPISSDNEQFF; V gene: TRBV3-1/TRBV3-2; clone size: once; J gene: TRBJ2-1
CDR3 protein: CASSNSMRTSSYNEQFF; V gene: TRBV11-3; clone size: -; J gene: TRBJ2-1
CDR3 protein: CASSYSVTGSYEQYF; V gene: TRBV6-5; clone size: -; J gene: TRBJ2-7
CDR3 protein: CASSQGGYTQYF; V gene: TRBV3-1/TRBV3-2; clone size: -; J gene: TRBJ2-3
CDR3 protein: CASSYSYRELYNSPLHF; V gene: TRBV6-8; clone size: -; J gene: TRBJ1-6
CDR3 protein: CASRTSGRRETQYF; V gene: TRBV27; clone size: -; J gene: TRBJ2-5
CDR3 protein: CASSLRQGTSGRYEQYF; V gene: TRBV5-1; clone size: -; J gene: TRBJ2-7
CDR3 protein: CASSQSRGLYEQYF; V gene: TRBV4-3; clone size: few; J gene: TRBJ2-7
CDR3 protein: CASTDSTREPQHF; V gene: TRBV28; clone size: -; J gene: TRBJ1-5
CDR3 protein: CASSPTGIYEQYF; V gene: TRBV4-1; clone size: few; J gene: TRBJ2-7
CDR3 protein: CASSRGQPNEQFF; V gene: TRBV7-7; clone size: -; J gene: TRBJ2-1
CDR3 protein: CASKPGQGAWGANVLTF; V gene: TRBV28; clone size: -; J gene: TRBJ2-6
CDR3 protein: CASQGLAGGKTQYF; V gene: TRBV2; clone size: -; J gene: TRBJ2-5